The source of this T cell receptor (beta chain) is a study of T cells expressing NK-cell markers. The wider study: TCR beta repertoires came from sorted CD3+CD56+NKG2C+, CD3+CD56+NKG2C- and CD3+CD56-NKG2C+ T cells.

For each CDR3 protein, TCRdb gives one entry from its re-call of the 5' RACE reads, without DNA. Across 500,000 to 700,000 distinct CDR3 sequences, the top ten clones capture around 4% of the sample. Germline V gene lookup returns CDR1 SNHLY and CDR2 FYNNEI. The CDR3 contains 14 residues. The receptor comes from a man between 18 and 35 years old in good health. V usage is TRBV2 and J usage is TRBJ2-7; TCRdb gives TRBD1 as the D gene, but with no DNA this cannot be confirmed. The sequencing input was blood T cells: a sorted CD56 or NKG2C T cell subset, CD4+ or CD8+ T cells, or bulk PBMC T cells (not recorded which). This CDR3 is CASSEPRGAYEQYF.